Listed below are T cell receptor beta chains from one sample, sequenced in a study of control samples from healthy donors and cancer patients. Profiling relied on immunoSEQ multiplex PCR, and the TCRdb table lists in-frame clones only, not all of them. The sample includes about 150,000 clones, approximately 96% seen only once; the top ten take approximately 6%. Sequenced: blood. The receptors were sampled from a man between 40 and 49 years old in good health. CDR3s include the opening cysteine and the closing phenylalanine or tryptophan. Each record gives: clone size, J gene, D gene, V gene, CDR3 protein, CDR3 DNA. The D gene is left open where the match is weak. Rows may omit the clone size; those that give it use once, few, many or a size class.

- | TRBJ1-5 | - | TRBV4-2 | CASSQDSGPLNQPQHF | TGTGCCAGCAGCCAAGACTCGGGCCCGCTCAATCAGCCCCAGCATTTT
once | TRBJ1-2 | - | TRBV6-5 | CASSYGGTYGYTF | TGTGCCAGCAGTTACGGGGGGACCTATGGCTACACCTTC
- | TRBJ2-7 | TRBD1 | TRBV7-2 | CASSFTGTGGYEQYF | TGTGCCAGCAGCTTCACCGGGACAGGGGGCTACGAGCAGTACTTC
- | TRBJ1-2 | TRBD1 | TRBV4-3 | CASSQAPGTGSYGYTF | TGCGCCAGCAGCCAAGCCCCCGGGACAGGGTCCTATGGCTACACCTTC
- | TRBJ2-3 | TRBD1 | TRBV5-6 | CASSRTGLKSDTQYF | TGTGCCAGCAGTCGGACAGGGCTCAAGTCAGATACGCAGTATTTT
- | TRBJ1-1 | - | TRBV5-1 | CASSVAPGQSSTEAFF | TGCGCCAGCAGCGTGGCGCCCGGACAGTCCTCCACTGAAGCTTTCTTT
- | TRBJ2-3 | TRBD1 | TRBV24-1 | CATSEGRGPPDTQYF | TGTGCCACCAGTGAGGGCAGGGGGCCACCCGATACGCAGTATTTT
- | TRBJ1-2 | TRBD1 | TRBV18 | CASSPWDRENGYTF | TGTGCCAGCTCACCATGGGACAGGGAGAATGGCTACACCTTC
once | TRBJ2-4 | - | TRBV5-6 | CASSSIRTNLGAKNIQYF | TGTGCCAGCAGCTCAATCCGGACTAATCTTGGGGCCAAAAACATTCAGTACTTC
- | TRBJ1-1 | TRBD1 | TRBV18 | CASSPDRAEAFF | TGTGCCAGCTCGCCGGACAGGGCTGAAGCTTTCTTT
- | TRBJ2-2 | TRBD2 | TRBV27 | CASRRIGGADTGELFF | TGTGCCAGCAGACGAATCGGGGGGGCAGACACCGGGGAGCTGTTTTTT
- | TRBJ2-7 | TRBD1 | TRBV2 | CASRERDRIYF | TGTGCCAGCAGGGAGAGGGACAGGATATACTTC
- | TRBJ1-1 | TRBD1 | TRBV11-2 | CASSLQGARGEAFF | TGTGCCAGCAGCTTACAGGGGGCCAGGGGTGAAGCTTTCTTT
- | TRBJ2-3 | - | TRBV27 | CASSLYGGASTDTQYF | TGTGCCAGCAGTTTATACGGCGGAGCCAGCACAGATACGCAGTATTTT
- | TRBJ2-7 | TRBD1 | TRBV7-9 | CASSLPGQGTYEQYF | TGTGCCAGCAGCCTACCGGGACAGGGGACCTACGAGCAGTACTTC
- | TRBJ1-1 | TRBD1 | TRBV5-5 | CASSLTTTGREAFF | TGTGCCAGCAGCCTAACGACGACAGGGCGTGAAGCTTTCTTT
- | TRBJ2-1 | TRBD2 | TRBV9 | CASSVEAGGRREQFF | TGTGCCAGCAGCGTAGAGGCGGGGGGGCGACGAGAGCAGTTCTTC
- | TRBJ2-7 | TRBD1 | TRBV5-1 | CASSFGTGSYEQYF | TGCGCCAGCAGCTTTGGGACAGGCTCCTACGAGCAGTACTTC
- | TRBJ2-1 | TRBD2 | TRBV4-1 | CASSQDPRGGREQFF | TGCGCCAGCAGCCAAGACCCGCGGGGGGGCAGAGAGCAGTTCTTC
once | TRBJ1-2 | TRBD1 | TRBV30 | CAWSRTGENYGYTF | TGTGCCTGGTCGCGGACAGGAGAGAACTATGGCTACACCTTC
- | TRBJ1-1 | - | TRBV20-1 | CSARTATEAFF | TGCAGTGCCCGGACGGCCACTGAAGCTTTCTTT
- | TRBJ2-3 | - | TRBV6-5 | CASSSRDSTDTQYF | TGTGCCAGCAGTTCCCGGGACAGCACAGATACGCAGTATTTT
- | TRBJ2-2 | - | TRBV7-9 | CASPPQGVIVSGELFF | TGTGCCAGCCCACCGCAAGGGGTGATCGTGTCAGGGGAGCTGTTTTTT
- | TRBJ2-3 | TRBD1 | TRBV6-5 | CASSQTGHGTDTQYF | TGTGCCAGCAGCCAGACAGGGCATGGGACAGATACGCAGTATTTT
- | TRBJ1-4 | - | TRBV10-2 | CASSDPQEKLFF | TGCGCCAGCAGTGACCCGCAAGAAAAACTGTTTTTT
- | TRBJ2-7 | - | TRBV7-9 | CASSPGGGPWRGEQYF | TGTGCCAGCAGCCCAGGGGGGGGCCCTTGGCGGGGCGAGCAGTACTTC
once | TRBJ1-1 | - | TRBV7-9 | CASTRAYPLTEAFF | TGTGCCAGCACCCGGGCGTACCCCCTCACTGAAGCTTTCTTT
- | TRBJ1-5 | - | TRBV9 | CASSAREGLNQPQHF | TGTGCCAGCAGCGCAAGGGAGGGGCTAAATCAGCCCCAGCATTTT
- | TRBJ1-1 | TRBD1 | TRBV4-3 | CASSQTDRGTEAFF | TGCGCCAGCAGCCAAACAGACAGGGGCACTGAAGCTTTCTTT
- | TRBJ1-2 | - | TRBV2 | CASHPGNPGSGYTF | TGTGCCAGCCATCCGGGAAACCCCGGCAGTGGCTACACCTTC
- | TRBJ2-5 | - | TRBV6-1 | CASSELKGTGETQYF | TGTGCCAGCAGTGAATTAAAGGGAACGGGGGAGACCCAGTACTTC
once | TRBJ2-7 | TRBD1 | TRBV18 | CASSPGTGVYEQYF | TGTGCCAGCTCACCCGGGACAGGGGTTTACGAGCAGTACTTC
- | TRBJ2-5 | - | TRBV2 | CASSEQSILETQYF | TGTGCCAGCAGTGAACAGAGTATATTAGAGACCCAGTACTTC
- | TRBJ1-2 | TRBD1 | TRBV28 | CASSLSWQGVYGYTF | TGTGCCAGCAGTTTATCGTGGCAGGGGGTCTATGGCTACACCTTC
- | TRBJ1-3 | - | TRBV18 | CASSIEGAPGNTIYF | TGTGCCAGCTCCATCGAAGGGGCCCCGGGAAACACCATATATTTT
- | TRBJ1-4 | - | TRBV7-9 | CASSPVGVPNEKLFF | TGTGCCAGCAGCCCCGTGGGGGTCCCTAATGAAAAACTGTTTTTT
- | TRBJ2-1 | TRBD2 | TRBV2 | CASSVPSGGRNEQFF | TGTGCCAGCAGTGTCCCTAGCGGGGGGCGAAATGAGCAGTTCTTC
- | TRBJ1-2 | - | TRBV5-6 | CATQRQGNYGYTF | TGTGCCACCCAGCGGCAGGGGAACTATGGCTACACCTTC
- | TRBJ1-1 | - | TRBV4-2 | CASSQEANSNTEAFF | TGTGCCAGCAGCCAAGAGGCGAACTCGAACACTGAAGCTTTCTTT
- | TRBJ1-1 | - | TRBV7-2 | CASSPSWVELTLNTEAFF | TGTGCCAGCAGCCCAAGCTGGGTAGAGCTTACTTTGAACACTGAAGCTTTCTTT
- | TRBJ2-7 | - | TRBV7-2 | CASSYNSGGLYF | TGTGCCAGCAGCTACAATTCCGGGGGCTTGTACTTC
- | TRBJ2-5 | - | TRBV7-9 | CASSLAGGNGETQYF | TGTGCCAGCAGCTTAGCAGGCGGGAACGGAGAGACCCAGTACTTC
- | TRBJ1-3 | - | TRBV10-1 | CASSRDSGNTIYF | TGCGCCAGCAGCAGGGATTCTGGAAACACCATATATTTT
- | TRBJ1-1 | - | TRBV6-6 | CASSYGSEAFF | TGTGCCAGCAGTTACGGTTCAGAAGCTTTCTTT
- | TRBJ1-4 | - | TRBV5-5 | CASSFSGIDEKLFF | TGTGCCAGCAGCTTTTCAGGGATAGATGAAAAACTGTTTTTT
once | TRBJ1-1 | TRBD1 | TRBV27 | CASSPFGTGGAEAFF | TGTGCCAGCAGTCCGTTCGGGACAGGGGGGGCTGAAGCTTTCTTT
- | TRBJ2-7 | - | TRBV7-2 | CASSFRGREQYF | TGTGCCAGCAGCTTTAGGGGGAGAGAGCAGTACTTC